This T cell receptor beta chain was sequenced in a study of early T cells in non-severe SARS-CoV-2 infection. Study details: Sequencing targeted bulk RNA from unsorted whole blood, leaving chains unpaired. Study findings and constraints: Anti-spike CD8 responses were favored by VDJdb matching, which missed private and CD4 specificities.

Germline assignment: CDR1 DFQATT and CDR2 SNEGSKA (reference sequence). V gave up 8 bases and J gave up 2 bases; unmatched junction bases: 5. The CDR3 runs to 12 residues. Comments on this clonotype: Its antigen is currently unknown.

Attachment of unique molecular identifiers was made to individual cDNA molecules. TCRdb re-called the 5' RACE reads through MiXCR, storing one row per CDR3 protein. The table records about 97,000 distinct CDR3 sequences, approximately 10% of them present only once. The receptor's source is an adult who was a healthcare worker with PCR-confirmed SARS-CoV-2 infection or an uninfected control (not recorded which). The chain combines TRBV20-1 with TRBJ2-7; 8 bases line up with TRBD1. The specimen comprised whole blood, sampled at baseline. DNA for the CDR3: TGCAGTACTAACAGGGGGACCTACGAGCAGTACTTC. Protein: CSTNRGTYEQYF.